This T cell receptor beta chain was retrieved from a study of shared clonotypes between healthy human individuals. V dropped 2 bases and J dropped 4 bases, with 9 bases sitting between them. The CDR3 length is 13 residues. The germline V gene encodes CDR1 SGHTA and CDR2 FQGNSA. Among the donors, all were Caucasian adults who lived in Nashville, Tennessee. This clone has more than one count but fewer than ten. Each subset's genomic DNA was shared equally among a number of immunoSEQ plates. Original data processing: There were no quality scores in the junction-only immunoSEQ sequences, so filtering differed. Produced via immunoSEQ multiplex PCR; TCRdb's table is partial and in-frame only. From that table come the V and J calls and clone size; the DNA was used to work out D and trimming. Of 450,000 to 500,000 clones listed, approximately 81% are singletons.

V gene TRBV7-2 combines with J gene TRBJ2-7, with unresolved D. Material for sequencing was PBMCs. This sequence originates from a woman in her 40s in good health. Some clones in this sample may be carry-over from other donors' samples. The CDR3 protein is CASSLSDGYEQYF. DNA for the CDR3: TGTGCCAGCAGCTTATCGGACGGTTACGAGCAGTACTTC.